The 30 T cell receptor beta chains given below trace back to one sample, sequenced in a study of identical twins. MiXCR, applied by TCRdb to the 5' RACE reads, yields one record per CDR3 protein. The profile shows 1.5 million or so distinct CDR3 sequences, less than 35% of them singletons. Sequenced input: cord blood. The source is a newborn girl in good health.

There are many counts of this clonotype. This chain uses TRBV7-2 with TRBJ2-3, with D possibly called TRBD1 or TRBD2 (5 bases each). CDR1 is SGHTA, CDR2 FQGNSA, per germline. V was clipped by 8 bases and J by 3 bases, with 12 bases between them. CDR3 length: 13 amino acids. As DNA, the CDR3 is TGTGCCAGCGGGACGTCTAGAACAGATACGCAGTATTTT. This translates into CASGTSRTDTQYF. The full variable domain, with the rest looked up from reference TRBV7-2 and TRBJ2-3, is GAGVSQSPSNKVTEKGKDVELRCDPISGHTALYWYRQSLGQGLEFLIYFQGNSAPDKSGLPSDRFSAERTGGSVSTLTIQRTQQEDSAVYLCASGTSRTDTQYFGPGTRLTVL.

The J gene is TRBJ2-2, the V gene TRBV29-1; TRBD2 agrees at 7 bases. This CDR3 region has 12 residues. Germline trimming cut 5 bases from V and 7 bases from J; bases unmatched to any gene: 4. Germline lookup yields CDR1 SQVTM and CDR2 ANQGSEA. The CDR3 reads CSVMRTSGELFF. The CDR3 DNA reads TGCAGCGTTATGAGGACTAGCGGGGAGCTGTTTTTT.

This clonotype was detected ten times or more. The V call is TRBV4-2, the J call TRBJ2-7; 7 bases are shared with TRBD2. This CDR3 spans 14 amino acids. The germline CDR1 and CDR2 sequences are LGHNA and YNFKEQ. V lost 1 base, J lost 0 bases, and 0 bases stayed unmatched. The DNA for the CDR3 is TGTGCCAGCAGCCAAGCGGGAGGCTCCTACGAGCAGTACTTC. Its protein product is CASSQAGGSYEQYF.

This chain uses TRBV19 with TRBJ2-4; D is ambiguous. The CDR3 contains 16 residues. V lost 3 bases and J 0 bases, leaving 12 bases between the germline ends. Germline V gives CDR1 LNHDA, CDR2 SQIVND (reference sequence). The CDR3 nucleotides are TGTGCCAGTAGTATTGCAGTGGTTGGAGCCAAAAACATTCAGTACTTC. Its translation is CASSIAVVGAKNIQYF.

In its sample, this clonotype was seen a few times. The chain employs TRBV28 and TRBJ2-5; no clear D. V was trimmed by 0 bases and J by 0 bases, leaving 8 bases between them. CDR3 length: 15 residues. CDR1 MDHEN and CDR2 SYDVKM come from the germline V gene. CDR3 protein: CASSLWTQDQETQYF. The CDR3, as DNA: TGTGCCAGCAGTTTATGGACCCAAGACCAAGAGACCCAGTACTTC.

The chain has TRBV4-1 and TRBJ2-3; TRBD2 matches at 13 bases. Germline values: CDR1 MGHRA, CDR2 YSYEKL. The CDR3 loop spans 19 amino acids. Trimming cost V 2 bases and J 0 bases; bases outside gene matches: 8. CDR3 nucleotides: TGCGCCAGCAGCCAACTGGGACTAGCGGGGTCCTTTAGCACAGATACGCAGTATTTT. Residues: CASSQLGLAGSFSTDTQYF.

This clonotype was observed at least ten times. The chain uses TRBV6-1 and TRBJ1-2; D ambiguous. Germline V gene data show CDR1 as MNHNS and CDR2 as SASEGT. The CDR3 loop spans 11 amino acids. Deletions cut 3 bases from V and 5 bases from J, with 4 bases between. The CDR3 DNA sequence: TGTGCCAGCAGTGATCCTTATGGCTACACCTTC. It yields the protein CASSDPYGYTF.

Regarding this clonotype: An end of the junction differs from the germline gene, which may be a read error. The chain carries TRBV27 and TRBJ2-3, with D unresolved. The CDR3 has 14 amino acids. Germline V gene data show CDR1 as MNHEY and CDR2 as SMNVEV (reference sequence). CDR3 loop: CTSSYRVLGDTQYF. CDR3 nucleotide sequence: TGTACCAGCAGTTACCGGGTCTTAGGAGATACGCAGTATTTT.

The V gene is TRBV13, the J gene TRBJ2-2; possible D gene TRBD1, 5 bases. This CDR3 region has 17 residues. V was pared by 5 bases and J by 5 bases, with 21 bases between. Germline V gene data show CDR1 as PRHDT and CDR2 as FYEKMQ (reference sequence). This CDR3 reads CASSQLDRGGRTGELFF. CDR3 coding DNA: TGTGCCAGCAGCCAATTGGATAGGGGCGGAAGGACCGGGGAGCTGTTTTTT.

CDR3 residues: CASRLLTSATDTQYF. In DNA form, the CDR3 reads TGTGCCAGCAGGCTACTGACTAGCGCCACAGATACGCAGTATTTT. The rearrangement links TRBV6-5 to TRBJ2-3; 8 nucleotides align to TRBD2. This CDR3 is 15 amino acids long. CDR1 is MNHEY and CDR2 is SVGAGI in the germline V gene. V lost 6 bases to trimming and J lost 2 bases; unmatched junction nucleotides: 7.

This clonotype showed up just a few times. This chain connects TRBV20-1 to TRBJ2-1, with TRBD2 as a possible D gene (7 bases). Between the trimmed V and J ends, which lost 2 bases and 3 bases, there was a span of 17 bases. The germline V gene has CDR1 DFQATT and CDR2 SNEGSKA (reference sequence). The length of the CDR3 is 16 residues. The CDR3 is CSARLFGGPNYNEQFF. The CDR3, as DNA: TGCAGTGCTAGATTGTTCGGGGGGCCCAACTACAATGAGCAGTTCTTC.

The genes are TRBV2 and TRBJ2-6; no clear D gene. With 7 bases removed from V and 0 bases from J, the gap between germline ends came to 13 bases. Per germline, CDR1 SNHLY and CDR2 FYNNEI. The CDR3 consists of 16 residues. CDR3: CASIIGRTSGANVLTF. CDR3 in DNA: TGTGCCAGCATCATAGGCAGAACCTCTGGGGCCAACGTCCTGACTTTC.

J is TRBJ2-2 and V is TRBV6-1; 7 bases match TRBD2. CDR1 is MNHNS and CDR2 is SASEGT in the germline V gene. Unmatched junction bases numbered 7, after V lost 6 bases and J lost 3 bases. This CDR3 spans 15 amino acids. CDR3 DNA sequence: TGTGCCAGCAGCAATTTGGGAGGGTACACCGGGGAGCTGTTTTTT. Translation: CASSNLGGYTGELFF.

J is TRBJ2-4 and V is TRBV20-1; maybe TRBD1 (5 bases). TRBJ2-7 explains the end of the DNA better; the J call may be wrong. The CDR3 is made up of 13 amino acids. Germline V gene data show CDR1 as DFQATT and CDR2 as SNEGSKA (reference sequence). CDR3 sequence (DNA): TGCAGTGCTAGATCCCCAGGGTGGGGCGAGCAGTACTTC. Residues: CSARSPGWGEQYF.

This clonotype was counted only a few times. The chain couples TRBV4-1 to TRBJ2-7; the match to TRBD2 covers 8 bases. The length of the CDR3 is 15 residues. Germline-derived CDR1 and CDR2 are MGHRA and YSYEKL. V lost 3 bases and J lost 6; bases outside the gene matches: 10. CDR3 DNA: TGCGCCAGCAGCCAGATCGGGACTAGTATGCCCGAGCAGTACTTC. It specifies CASSQIGTSMPEQYF.

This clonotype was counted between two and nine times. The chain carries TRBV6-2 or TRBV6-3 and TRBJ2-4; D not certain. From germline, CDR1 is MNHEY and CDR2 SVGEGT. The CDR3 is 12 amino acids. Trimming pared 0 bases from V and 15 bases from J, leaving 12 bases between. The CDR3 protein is CASSYSSYERYF. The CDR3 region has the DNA TGTGCCAGCAGTTACTCTAGCTACGAGCGGTACTTC.

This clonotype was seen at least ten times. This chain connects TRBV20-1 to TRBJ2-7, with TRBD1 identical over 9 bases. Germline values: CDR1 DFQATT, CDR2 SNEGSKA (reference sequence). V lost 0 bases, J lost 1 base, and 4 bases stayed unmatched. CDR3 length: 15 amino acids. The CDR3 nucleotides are TGCAGTGCTAGAGATGGACAGGGGCGATCCTACGAGCAGTACTTC. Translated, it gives CSARDGQGRSYEQYF.

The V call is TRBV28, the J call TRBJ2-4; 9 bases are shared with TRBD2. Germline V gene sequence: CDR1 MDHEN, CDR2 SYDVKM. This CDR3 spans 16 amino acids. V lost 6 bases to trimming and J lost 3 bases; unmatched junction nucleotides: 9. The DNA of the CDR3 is TGTGCCAGCAGCCTTAGAGCGGGAGGAATCAAAAACATTCAGTACTTC. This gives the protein CASSLRAGGIKNIQYF.

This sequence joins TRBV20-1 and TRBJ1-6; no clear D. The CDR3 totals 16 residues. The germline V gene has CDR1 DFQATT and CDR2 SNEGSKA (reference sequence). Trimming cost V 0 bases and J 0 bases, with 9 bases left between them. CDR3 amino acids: CSARDLRSSYNSPLHF. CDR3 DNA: TGCAGTGCTAGAGATCTGAGGAGCTCCTATAATTCACCCCTCCACTTT.

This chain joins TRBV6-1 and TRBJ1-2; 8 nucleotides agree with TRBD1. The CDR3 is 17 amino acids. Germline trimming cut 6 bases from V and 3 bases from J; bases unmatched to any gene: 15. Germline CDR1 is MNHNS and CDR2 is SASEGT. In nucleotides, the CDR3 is TGTGCCAGCAGCCCAACCCCTAACAGGGGGAGGTACTATGGCTACACCTTC. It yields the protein CASSPTPNRGRYYGYTF.

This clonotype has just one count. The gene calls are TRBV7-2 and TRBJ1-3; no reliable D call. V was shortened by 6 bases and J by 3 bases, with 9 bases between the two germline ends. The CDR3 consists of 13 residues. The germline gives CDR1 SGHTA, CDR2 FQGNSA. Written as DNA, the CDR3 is TGTGCCAGCAGTTCGGTAATTGGAAACACCATATATTTT. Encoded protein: CASSSVIGNTIYF.

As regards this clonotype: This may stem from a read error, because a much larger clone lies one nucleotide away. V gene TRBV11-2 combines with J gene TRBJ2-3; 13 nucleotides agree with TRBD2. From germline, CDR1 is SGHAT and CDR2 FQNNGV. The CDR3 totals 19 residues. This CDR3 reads CASSFQIQTSGGSTGTQYF. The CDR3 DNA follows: TGTGCCAGCAGCTTTCAAATACAGACTAGCGGGGGGTCCACAGGTACGCAGTATTTT.

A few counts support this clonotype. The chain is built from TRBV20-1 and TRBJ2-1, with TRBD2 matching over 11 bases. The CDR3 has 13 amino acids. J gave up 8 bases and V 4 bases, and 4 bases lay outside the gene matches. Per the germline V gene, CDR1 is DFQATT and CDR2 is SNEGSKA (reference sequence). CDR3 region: CSATTSGNHEQFF. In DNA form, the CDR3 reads TGCAGTGCTACGACTAGCGGGAACCATGAGCAGTTCTTC.

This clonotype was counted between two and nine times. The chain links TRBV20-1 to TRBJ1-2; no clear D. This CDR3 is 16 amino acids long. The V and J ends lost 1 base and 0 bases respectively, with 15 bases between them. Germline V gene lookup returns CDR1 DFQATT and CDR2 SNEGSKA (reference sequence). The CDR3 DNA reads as TGCAGTGCTAGAGCGGGAGGACCCTTGACTAACTATGGCTACACCTTC. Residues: CSARAGGPLTNYGYTF.

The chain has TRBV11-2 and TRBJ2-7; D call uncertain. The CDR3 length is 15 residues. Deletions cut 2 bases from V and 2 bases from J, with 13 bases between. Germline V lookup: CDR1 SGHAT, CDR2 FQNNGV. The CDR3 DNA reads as TGTGCCAGCAGCTTACATCCAGGCCCTGCCTACGAGCAGTACTTC. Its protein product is CASSLHPGPAYEQYF.

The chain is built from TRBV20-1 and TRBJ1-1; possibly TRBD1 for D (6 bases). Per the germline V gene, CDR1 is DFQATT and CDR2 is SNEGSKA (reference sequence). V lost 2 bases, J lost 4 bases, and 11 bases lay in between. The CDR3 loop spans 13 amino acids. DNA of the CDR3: TGCAGTGCTAGACCTGGGACACCCACTGAAGCTTTCTTT. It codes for CSARPGTPTEAFF.

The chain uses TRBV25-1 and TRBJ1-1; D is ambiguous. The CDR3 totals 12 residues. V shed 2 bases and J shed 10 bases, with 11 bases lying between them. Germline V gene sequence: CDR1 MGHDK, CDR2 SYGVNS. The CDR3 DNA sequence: TGTGCCAGCAGTGAACTGAGTGGAGTAGCTTTCTTT. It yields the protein CASSELSGVAFF.

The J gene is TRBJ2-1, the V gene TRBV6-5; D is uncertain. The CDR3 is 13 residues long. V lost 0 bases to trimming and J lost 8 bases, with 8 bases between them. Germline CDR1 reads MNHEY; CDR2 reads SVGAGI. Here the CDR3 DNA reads TGTGCCAGCAGTTACTCGTACATCTATGAGCAGTTCTTC. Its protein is CASSYSYIYEQFF.

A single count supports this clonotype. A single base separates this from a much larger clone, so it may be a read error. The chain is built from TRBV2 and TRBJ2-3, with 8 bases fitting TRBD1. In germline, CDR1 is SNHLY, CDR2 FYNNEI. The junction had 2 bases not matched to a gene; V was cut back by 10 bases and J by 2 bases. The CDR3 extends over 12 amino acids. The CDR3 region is CANRGDTDTQYF. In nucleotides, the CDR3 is TGTGCCAACAGGGGGGACACAGATACGCAGTATTTT.

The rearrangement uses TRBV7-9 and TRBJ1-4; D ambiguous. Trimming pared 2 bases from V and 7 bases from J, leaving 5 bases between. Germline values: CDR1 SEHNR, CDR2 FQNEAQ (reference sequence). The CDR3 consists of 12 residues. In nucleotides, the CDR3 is TGTGCCAGCAGCTTACCGGCTGAAAAACTGTTTTTT. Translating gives CASSLPAEKLFF.